The 7 T cell receptor beta chains given below trace back to one sample, sequenced in a study of CD8+CD57+ T cells in acquired aplastic anemia. Genomic DNA, serving as template, underwent TCR beta VDJ and CDR3 profiling. TCRdb re-called the reads with MiXCR, one entry per CDR3 protein. The sample carries about 210,000 distinct CDR3 sequences, approximately 35% recorded once. The sample taken for sequencing was sorted CD4+, CD8+, or CD8+CD57+ T cells (not recorded which) from PBMCs. The origin of the receptors is a human donor in good health, serving as a control.

This clonotype was recorded many times. The chain joins TRBV11-2 to TRBJ2-7; D remains unclear. V was trimmed by 5 bases and J by 1 base, leaving 3 bases between them. CDR1 SGHAT and CDR2 FQNNGV come from the germline V gene. The CDR3 length is 11 residues. CDR3 sequence reads: CASSRSYEQYF. The CDR3 nucleotides read TGTGCCAGCAGCCGTTCCTACGAGCAGTACTTC.

The chain uses TRBV20-1 and TRBJ2-7; 11 bases align to TRBD2. The length of the CDR3 is 13 residues. CDR1 is DFQATT, CDR2 SNEGSKA, per germline (reference sequence). The DNA of the CDR3 is TGCAGCGTAGTGGGACTAGCGGCCTACGAGCAGTACTTC. This codes for CSVVGLAAYEQYF.

With regard to this clonotype: A read error is possible here, since a much larger clone lies one base away. The CDR3 sequence is CASNVDAGRDTQYF. As DNA, the CDR3 is TGCGCCAGCAACGTTGATGCAGGGCGAGATACGCAGTATTTT. J is TRBJ2-3 and V is TRBV5-1; D may be TRBD1 (5 bases). V gave up 6 bases and J gave up 5 bases, with 16 bases separating them. Germline CDR1 reads SGHRS; CDR2 reads YFSETQ. CDR3 size: 14 residues. Filled out from reference TRBV5-1 and TRBJ2-3, the complete variable domain reads KAGVTQTPRYLIKTRGQQVTLSCSPISGHRSVSWYQQTPGQGLQFLFEYFSETQRNKGNFPGRFSGRQFSNSRSEMNVSTLELGDSALYLCASNVDAGRDTQYFGPGTRLTVL.

The chain is built from TRBV5-4 and TRBJ2-7, with 8 bases identical to TRBD2. CDR1 is SGHNT, CDR2 YYREEE, per germline (reference sequence). Unmatched junction bases numbered 9, after V lost 4 bases and J lost 3 bases. CDR3 length equals 15 residues. CDR3 residues: CASSADFSGNYEQYF. CDR3 sequence (DNA): TGTGCCAGCAGCGCAGACTTTAGCGGGAACTACGAGCAGTACTTC.

This clonotype showed up just a few times. The chain recombines TRBV5-1 with TRBJ2-3; TRBD1 matches 8 bases. From germline, CDR1 is SGHRS and CDR2 YFSETQ. The CDR3 has 16 residues. The trim removed 4 bases at V and 1 base at J, leaving 8 bases unmatched. CDR3 protein: CASSRTTGGGTDTQYF. The CDR3 DNA follows: TGCGCCAGCAGCCGAACAACAGGGGGTGGCACAGATACGCAGTATTTT.

This clonotype has a count of ten or more. The CDR3: CASSANAQGQGTWKTQYF. CDR3 nucleotides: TGTGCCAGCAGTGCGAACGCTCAGGGACAGGGGACTTGGAAGACCCAGTACTTC. The chain has TRBV2 and TRBJ2-5; TRBD1 agrees at 10 bases. CDR3 length: 18 residues. With V trimmed by 4 bases and J by 6 bases, 17 bases remained unmatched. Germline V CDR1 and CDR2: SNHLY, FYNNEI.

The CDR3 coding sequence is TGTGCCACCAGCAGATCCGGGGGGGGAGAGACCCAGTACTTC. Translated, it gives CATSRSGGGETQYF. J is TRBJ2-5 and V is TRBV15; 8 positions agree with TRBD2. Trimming took 2 bases from V and 4 from J; bases not matched to a gene: 3. CDR1 LNHNV and CDR2 YYDKDF come from the germline V gene (reference sequence). This CDR3 contains 14 residues.